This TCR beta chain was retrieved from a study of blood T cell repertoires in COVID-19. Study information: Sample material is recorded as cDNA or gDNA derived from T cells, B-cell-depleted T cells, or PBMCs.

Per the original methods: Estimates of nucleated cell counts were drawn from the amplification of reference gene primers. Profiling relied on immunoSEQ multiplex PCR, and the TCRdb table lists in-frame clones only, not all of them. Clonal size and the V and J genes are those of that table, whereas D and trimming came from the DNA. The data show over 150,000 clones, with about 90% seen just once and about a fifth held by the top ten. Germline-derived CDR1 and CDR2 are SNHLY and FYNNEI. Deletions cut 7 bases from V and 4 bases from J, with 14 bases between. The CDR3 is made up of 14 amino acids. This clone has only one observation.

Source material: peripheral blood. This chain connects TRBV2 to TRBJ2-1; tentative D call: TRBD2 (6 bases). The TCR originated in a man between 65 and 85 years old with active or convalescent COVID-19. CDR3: CASIPPGRYNEQFF. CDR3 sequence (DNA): TGTGCCAGCATACCCCCTGGGAGGTACAATGAGCAGTTCTTC.